This TCR beta chain was documented in a study of T cell changes during pregnancy in multiple sclerosis. Only in-frame clones appear in the TCRdb table, and some are missing; sequencing was by immunoSEQ multiplex PCR. The profile shows more than 55,000 clones, around 94% of them singletons. The CDR3 contains 13 residues. V lost 4 bases and J lost 4; bases outside the gene matches: 2. Germline CDR1 is SGHTS and CDR2 is YDEGEE. The chain carries TRBV5-8 and TRBJ1-5, with 7 bases identical to TRBD1. The clonotype was recovered from a female donor with multiple sclerosis, enrolled in a pregnancy study. This specimen consisted of peripheral blood, obtained in the third trimester of pregnancy. This CDR3 reads CASSLTGNQPQHF. The CDR3 region has the DNA TGTGCCAGCAGCCTGACAGGGAATCAGCCCCAGCATTTT.